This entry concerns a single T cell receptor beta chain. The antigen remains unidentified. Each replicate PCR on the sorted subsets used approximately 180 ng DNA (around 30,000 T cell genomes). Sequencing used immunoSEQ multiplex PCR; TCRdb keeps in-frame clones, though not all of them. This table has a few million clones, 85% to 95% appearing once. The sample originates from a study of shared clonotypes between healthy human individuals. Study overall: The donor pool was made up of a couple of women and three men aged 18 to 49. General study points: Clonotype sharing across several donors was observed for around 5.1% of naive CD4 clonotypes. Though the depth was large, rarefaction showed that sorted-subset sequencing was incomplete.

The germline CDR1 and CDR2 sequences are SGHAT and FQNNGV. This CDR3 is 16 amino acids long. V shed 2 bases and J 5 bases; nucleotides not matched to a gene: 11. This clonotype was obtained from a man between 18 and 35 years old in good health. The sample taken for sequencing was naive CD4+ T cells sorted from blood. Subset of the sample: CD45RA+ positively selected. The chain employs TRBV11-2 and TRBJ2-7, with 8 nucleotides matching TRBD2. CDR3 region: CASSLRPGLVMDEQYF. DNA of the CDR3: TGTGCCAGCAGCTTACGACCGGGACTAGTGATGGACGAGCAGTACTTC.